The clone carrying this T cell receptor delta chain has ten or more counts. CDR1 is TVYSNPD, CDR2 GDNSRS, per germline (reference sequence). J lost 0 bases, V lost 1 base, and 16 bases had no gene match. The CDR3 extends over 18 amino acids. This record comes from a study of γδ T cells in repeated Plasmodium falciparum infection. Study-wide context: Malaria-naive adults were infected with P. falciparum NF54 four times over roughly 640 days.

Gammadelta T cells were flow-sorted from PBMC into Vgamma9/Vdelta2+ and Vdelta2-negative populations for bulk analysis. Both TRG and TRD chains were sequenced from each sorted sample. TCRdb fed the multiplex PCR reads into CATT to redo clone calling. Here the sample spans about 57,000 delta-chain clones, 1.7% being singletons. This chain uses TRDV3 with TRDJ1; 8 bases line up with TRDD3. Input material: gamma-delta T cells from blood. The source of this sequence is a pool of human donors (malaria-infected and uninfected, not separated). Here the CDR3 DNA reads TGTGCCTTTACCAGGGGTCGCTGGGATACGCTTTACACCGATAAACTCATCTTT. Translated, it gives CAFTRGRWDTLYTDKLIF.